This TCR beta chain emerged from a study of radiotherapy plus CTLA-4 blockade in lung cancer. On the study more broadly: The study recorded objective responses in about 20% of patients and disease control in 31%. Points from the study as a whole: The study found tumor-derived TCR clones expanded in blood after radiotherapy plus ipilimumab.

The data were produced by immunoSEQ multiplex PCR, yet TCRdb's version contains in-frame clones alone and is incomplete. The sample includes some 110,000 clones, over 65% of them seen just once. For this clone: What it recognizes is unknown.

V was cut by 5 bases and J by 0 bases, with 13 bases left in between. Germline CDR1 and CDR2: SNHLY and FYNNEI. The CDR3 is 16 residues long. The sequenced sample was peripheral blood, obtained from a patient treated with radiotherapy plus ipilimumab. The chain is built from TRBV2 and TRBJ2-2, with D uncertain. The TCR sequence derives from a human donor with non-small cell lung cancer that progressed on radiotherapy plus ipilimumab. Some clones in this sample may be carry-over from other donors' samples. The CDR3 loop reads CASSWGGVANTGELFF. Here the CDR3 DNA reads TGTGCCAGCAGTTGGGGTGGGGTAGCGAACACCGGGGAGCTGTTTTTT.